Listed here are 13 T cell receptor beta chains from one sample, sequenced in a study of blood T cell repertoires in COVID-19. Assay: immunoSEQ multiplex PCR; the TCRdb copy retains only in-frame clones and omits some. The sample includes 100,000 to 150,000 clones, about 80% of them seen just once. Sequencing used peripheral blood. The receptors were sampled from a human donor in a cohort sampled during active COVID-19.

The chain is built from TRBV2 and TRBJ2-6, with 10 bases fitting TRBD1. The CDR3 totals 16 residues. The germline gives CDR1 SNHLY, CDR2 FYNNEI. Trimming cost V 5 bases and J 2 bases; bases outside gene matches: 3. The CDR3 region has the DNA TGTGCCAGCAGTCGACAGGGGGCGGCTGGGGCCAACGTCCTGACTTTC. Protein sequence: CASSRQGAAGANVLTF.

This chain joins TRBV5-4 and TRBJ1-1; 7 bases agree with TRBD1. The CDR3 contains 14 residues. Germline lookup yields CDR1 SGHNT and CDR2 YYREEE (reference sequence). V dropped 6 bases and J dropped 0; count of bases not matched to a gene: 5. CDR3 in amino acids: CASTPGQLNTEAFF. The CDR3 bases are TGTGCCAGCACCCCGGGACAGCTGAACACTGAAGCTTTCTTT.

The V gene is TRBV28, the J gene TRBJ1-1; TRBD1 agrees at 7 bases. J gave up 6 bases and V 6 bases, and 16 bases lay outside the gene matches. CDR3 size: 16 residues. Germline values: CDR1 MDHEN, CDR2 SYDVKM. The CDR3 DNA follows: TGTGCCAGCAGCTCGAGCCTAGGGGGCGCAAGCGCTGAAGCTTTCTTT. The encoded protein is CASSSSLGGASAEAFF. The full variable domain, completed using reference TRBV28 and TRBJ1-1, is DVKVTQSSRYLVKRTGEKVFLECVQDMDHENMFWYRQDPGLGLRLIYFSYDVKMKEKGDIPEGYSVSREKKERFSLILESASTNQTSMYLCASSSSLGGASAEAFFGQGTRLTVV.

This clone occurred once. J is TRBJ2-7 and V is TRBV30, with 7 positions matching TRBD1. The CDR3 runs to 14 residues. With 3 bases clipped from V and 6 bases from J, the junction kept 11 bases outside the gene matches. Germline lookup yields CDR1 GTSNPN and CDR2 SVGIG (reference sequence). As DNA, the CDR3 is TGTGCCTGGAGCCCACAGGGGACGATCAGCGAGCAGTACTTC. Translation: CAWSPQGTISEQYF.

CDR3 sequence: CASSPGPSGRANEQFF. The CDR3 nucleotides are TGTGCCAGCAGCCCGGGGCCTAGCGGGAGGGCGAATGAGCAGTTCTTC. V gene TRBV7-2 combines with J gene TRBJ2-1; TRBD2 aligns across 12 bases. V shed 5 bases and J 7 bases; nucleotides not matched to a gene: 9. The CDR3 is 16 amino acids. From germline, CDR1 is SGHTA and CDR2 FQGNSA.

This chain uses TRBV5-5 with TRBJ2-7; weak D call: TRBD1 (6 bases). CDR1 and CDR2 from the germline V gene are SGHKS and YYEKEE (reference sequence). The CDR3 spans 16 residues. Trimming took off 0 bases at V and 2 bases at J, with 15 bases between the two ends. The CDR3, as DNA: TGTGCCAGCAGCTTGGACAGGGAGTCGTCGACCTACGAGCAGTACTTC. Translating it yields CASSLDRESSTYEQYF.

The chain is built from TRBV4-2 and TRBJ1-6, with D perhaps TRBD1 (5 bases). The CDR3 loop spans 15 amino acids. The germline CDR1 and CDR2 sequences are LGHNA and YNFKEQ. The V and J ends lost 0 bases and 8 bases respectively, with 11 bases between them. The CDR3 nucleotides are TGTGCCAGCAGCCAAGAGGGCAGGGAGGATTCACCCCTCCACTTT. This codes for CASSQEGREDSPLHF.

The chain has TRBV10-3 and TRBJ1-1; tentatively, D is TRBD1 (6 bases). CDR1 and CDR2 (germline): ENHRY, SYGVKD. CDR3 size: 14 residues. V was shortened by 3 bases and J by 3 bases, with 11 bases between the two germline ends. In nucleotides, the CDR3 is TGTGCCATCAGTGATTTGGGGGCGGACACTGAAGCTTTCTTT. Amino acids: CAISDLGADTEAFF.

The chain couples TRBV5-4 to TRBJ1-2; 8 bases are shared with TRBD1. The CDR3 totals 14 residues. Germline CDR1 SGHNT, CDR2 YYREEE (reference sequence). Trimming took 0 bases from V and 7 from J; bases not matched to a gene: 5. The CDR3 sequence: CASSLADRGGGYTF. The CDR3 nucleotides are TGTGCCAGCAGCTTGGCCGACAGGGGTGGTGGCTACACCTTC.

The chain couples TRBV4-3 to TRBJ2-1; D unresolved. The germline V gene has CDR1 LGHNA and CDR2 YSLEER. Deletions cut 4 bases from V and 4 bases from J, with 11 bases between. The length of the CDR3 is 14 residues. The CDR3 sequence is CASSPRPEYNEQFF. CDR3 DNA: TGCGCCAGCAGCCCGCGGCCGGAGTACAATGAGCAGTTCTTC.

The chain combines TRBV19 with TRBJ2-1; 13 positions match TRBD2. This CDR3 is 17 amino acids long. Germline lookup yields CDR1 LNHDA and CDR2 SQIVND (reference sequence). The junction had 11 bases not matched to a gene; V was cut back by 5 bases and J by 7 bases. This chain's CDR3 is CASSFGLAGAVWNEQFF. The CDR3 DNA is TGTGCCAGTAGTTTCGGACTAGCGGGAGCTGTGTGGAATGAGCAGTTCTTC.

This chain uses TRBV6-6 with TRBJ2-7, with D perhaps matching TRBD1 (6 bases). Trimming left V 4 bases short and J 3 bases short, with 19 bases between. CDR1 MNHNY and CDR2 SVGAGI come from the germline V gene (reference sequence). The CDR3 sequence is 16 residues long. As DNA, the CDR3 is TGTGCCAGCAGTTTAGGGAGACAGGACCTCGTCTACGAGCAGTACTTC. Its protein is CASSLGRQDLVYEQYF.

This clone has just a few counts. V usage is TRBV15 and J usage is TRBJ2-2; D not resolved. The CDR3 runs 12 residues. Germline assignment: CDR1 LNHNV and CDR2 YYDKDF (reference sequence). V was clipped by 3 bases and J by 6 bases, with 5 bases between them. This chain's CDR3 is CATSRESGELFF. The CDR3 bases are TGTGCCACCAGCAGGGAGTCCGGGGAGCTGTTTTTT.